This entry lists 32 T cell receptor beta chains sequenced from one sample in a study of Ad26.COV2.S vaccination and SARS-CoV-2 variants. Indicated treatment: around 19 received Ad26.COV2.S at low or high dose, single or two shots; 5 received placebo; per-sample allocation not given. The investigators took samples on day 63 after the first vaccine or placebo injection. Sequencing used immunoSEQ multiplex PCR; TCRdb keeps in-frame clones, though not all of them. This table holds 440,000 or so clones, roughly nine tenths found once. This sample comprised peripheral blood, obtained in a trial of Ad26.COV2.S vaccine versus placebo. These TCRs come from a person between 18 and 65 years old who received the Ad26.COV2.S COVID-19 vaccine or a placebo.

This clone was recorded a few times. V is TRBV5-1 and J is TRBJ1-3; D remains ambiguous. Germline V gene data show CDR1 as SGHRS and CDR2 as YFSETQ. V was shortened by 0 bases and J by 4 bases, with 2 bases between the two germline ends. The CDR3 is made up of 12 amino acids. The CDR3 nucleotides are TGCGCCAGCAGCTTGGACGGAAACACCATATATTTT. Residues: CASSLDGNTIYF.

This sequence joins TRBV2 and TRBJ1-4, with 7 bases that match TRBD1. CDR1 SNHLY and CDR2 FYNNEI come from the germline V gene. The V and J ends lost 6 bases and 4 bases, in that order; junction bases with no gene match: 5. This CDR3 comprises 14 residues. In nucleotides, the CDR3 is TGTGCCAGCAGGCACAGGGGCAATAATGAAAAACTGTTTTTT. Its protein is CASRHRGNNEKLFF.

In DNA form, the CDR3 reads TGTGCCACCTCAAAGGCATTAACATCCTATGGCTACACCTTC. Its translation is CATSKALTSYGYTF. The gene calls are TRBV15 and TRBJ1-2; D is uncertain. V lost 8 bases, J lost 4 bases, and 17 bases lay in between. CDR1 is LNHNV and CDR2 is YYDKDF in the germline V gene (reference sequence). CDR3 length: 14 residues.

The chain is built from TRBV7-6 and TRBJ1-4; the D is unclear. In germline, CDR1 is SGHVS, CDR2 FNYEAQ. The V and J ends lost 6 bases and 5 bases respectively, with 13 bases between them. The CDR3 spans 14 residues. In DNA form, the CDR3 reads TGTGCCAGCAGGTCCGGCGGAAAGAATGAAAAACTGTTTTTT. This sequence encodes CASRSGGKNEKLFF.

This chain joins TRBV13 and TRBJ2-7; tentative D call: TRBD1 (6 bases). V lost 1 base and J 0 bases, leaving 16 bases between the germline ends. This CDR3 comprises 17 residues. Germline V gives CDR1 PRHDT, CDR2 FYEKMQ (reference sequence). The chain's CDR3 is CASSLEVQGISSYEQYF. DNA for the CDR3: TGTGCCAGCAGCTTAGAGGTTCAGGGGATAAGCTCCTACGAGCAGTACTTC.

Written as DNA, the CDR3 is TGTGCCACCAGCACCCTGACGGGGACAGGACGTTCACCCCTCCACTTT. Translating it yields CATSTLTGTGRSPLHF. This rearrangement joins TRBV15 to TRBJ1-6; 8 bases align to TRBD1. The CDR3 loop spans 16 amino acids. Germline V gene lookup returns CDR1 LNHNV and CDR2 YYDKDF (reference sequence). The junction had 11 bases not matched to a gene; V was cut back by 4 bases and J by 9 bases. Full variable domain (remainder filled in from reference TRBV15 and TRBJ1-6): DAMVIQNPRYQVTQFGKPVTLSCSQTLNHNVMYWYQQKSSQAPKLLFHYYDKDFNNEADTPDNFQSRRPNTSFCFLDIRSPGLGDTAMYLCATSTLTGTGRSPLHFGNGTRLTVT.

V is TRBV15 and J is TRBJ2-2; 7 bases match TRBD2. Germline values: CDR1 LNHNV, CDR2 YYDKDF (reference sequence). The CDR3 runs 16 residues. The J segment lost 6 bases and the V segment lost 1 base, leaving 8 bases of the junction unmatched. CDR3 bases: TGTGCCACCAGCAGAGTCGGGCTAGCGGTGTCCGGGGAGCTGTTTTTT. It yields the protein CATSRVGLAVSGELFF.

The rearrangement links TRBV15 to TRBJ2-1, with 10 positions matching TRBD2. This CDR3 spans 19 amino acids. V shed 2 bases and J 4 bases; nucleotides not matched to a gene: 14. Per germline, CDR1 LNHNV and CDR2 YYDKDF (reference sequence). In DNA form, the CDR3 reads TGTGCCACCAGCAGAAGGAGGCATATAACTAGCGGGGTTTACAATGAGCAGTTCTTC. It specifies CATSRRRHITSGVYNEQFF.

V gene TRBV6-2 or TRBV6-3 combines with J gene TRBJ2-3, with D perhaps TRBD2 (5 bases). Germline V gene data show CDR1 as MNHEY and CDR2 as SVGEGT. The V and J ends lost 0 bases and 2 bases respectively, with 9 bases between them. The CDR3 extends over 15 amino acids. The CDR3, as DNA: TGTGCCAGCAGTTACTCCTGGAGGATCACAGATACGCAGTATTTT. Its translation is CASSYSWRITDTQYF.

The chain combines TRBV24-1 with TRBJ1-5; TRBD1 matches 7 bases. The V gene's germline CDR1 is KGHDR and CDR2 SFDVKD. This CDR3 is built from 14 residues. After removal of 4 bases from V and 6 bases from J, the junction contained 5 bases not matched to a gene. The CDR3 nucleotides read TGTGCCACCAGTGACGCGACAGGGAGTCAGCCCCAGCATTTT. Amino acid sequence: CATSDATGSQPQHF.

The chain couples TRBV2 to TRBJ1-1; D uncertain. Between the trimmed V and J ends, which lost 7 bases and 4 bases, there was a span of 13 bases. There are 13 residues in the CDR3. The germline V gene encodes CDR1 SNHLY and CDR2 FYNNEI. The CDR3 DNA follows: TGTGCCAGCACCGAAATGGGTGGCACTGAAGCTTTCTTT. It codes for CASTEMGGTEAFF.

The V and J genes are TRBV10-3 and TRBJ2-4; D is unclear. Trimming pared 0 bases from V and 7 bases from J, leaving 10 bases between. The CDR3 loop spans 14 amino acids. Germline lookup yields CDR1 ENHRY and CDR2 SYGVKD. Written as DNA, the CDR3 is TGTGCCATCAGTGAGTCAATAGATCAGAACATTCAGTACTTC. Its translation is CAISESIDQNIQYF.

The chain employs TRBV5-1 and TRBJ2-2; 14 bases agree with TRBD2. In germline, CDR1 is SGHRS, CDR2 YFSETQ. V lost 0 bases and J lost 4; bases outside the gene matches: 8. The CDR3 is 19 amino acids. The CDR3 region is CASSLALGLAGGGTGELFF. The CDR3 bases are TGCGCCAGCAGCTTGGCCCTCGGACTAGCGGGAGGTGGCACCGGGGAGCTGTTTTTT.

This chain joins TRBV5-1 and TRBJ2-2; 7 bases fit TRBD1. This CDR3 contains 15 residues. Losses at the gene ends were 0 bases for V and 4 bases for J; bases not matched to a gene: 3. From germline, CDR1 is SGHRS and CDR2 YFSETQ. Here the CDR3 reads CASSLVGQATGELFF. DNA of the CDR3: TGCGCCAGCAGCTTGGTCGGACAGGCCACCGGGGAGCTGTTTTTT. The full variable domain, in which reference TRBV5-1 and TRBJ2-2 provide the parts outside the CDR3, is KAGVTQTPRYLIKTRGQQVTLSCSPISGHRSVSWYQQTPGQGLQFLFEYFSETQRNKGNFPGRFSGRQFSNSRSEMNVSTLELGDSALYLCASSLVGQATGELFFGEGSRLTVL.

CDR3 DNA: TGTGCCAGCAGCTTTTCAGGAGGGGGCTTGACTGAAGCTTTCTTT. Its translation: CASSFSGGGLTEAFF. V is TRBV7-2 and J is TRBJ1-1, with 7 nucleotides matching TRBD1. The CDR3 contains 15 residues. V lost 3 bases and J lost 5; bases outside the gene matches: 9. Germline V gene data show CDR1 as SGHTA and CDR2 as FQGNSA.

The chain links TRBV18 to TRBJ2-5; D gene ambiguous. CDR3 length: 13 residues. Trimming shortened V by 2 bases and J by 5 bases, and 9 bases separated the two germline ends. Germline values: CDR1 KGHSH, CDR2 LQKENI. The chain's CDR3 is CASSPSAYETQYF. The CDR3 DNA is TGTGCCAGCTCACCATCTGCCTATGAGACCCAGTACTTC.

The CDR3 sequence: CASSPYEYSYNEQFF. DNA for the CDR3: TGTGCCAGCAGCCCTTACGAGTACTCCTACAATGAGCAGTTCTTC. V gene TRBV11-2 combines with J gene TRBJ2-1; D not resolved. Germline values: CDR1 SGHAT, CDR2 FQNNGV. The CDR3 sequence is 15 residues long. The V and J ends lost 5 bases and 0 bases respectively, with 11 bases between them.

The rearrangement links TRBV7-9 to TRBJ2-1; 8 nucleotides agree with TRBD1. CDR1 is SEHNR and CDR2 is FQNEAQ in the germline V gene (reference sequence). Trimming at V came to 1 base and at J to 6 bases, leaving 5 bases not matched to a gene. The CDR3 runs 15 residues. CDR3 sequence: CASSLGLGQGNEQFF. In DNA form, the CDR3 reads TGTGCCAGCAGCTTAGGCCTCGGACAGGGCAATGAGCAGTTCTTC.

This clone has more than one count but fewer than ten. The gene calls are TRBV28 and TRBJ1-3; no clear D gene. V lost 3 bases to trimming and J lost 0 bases, with 21 bases between them. The CDR3 is 19 residues long. Germline V lookup: CDR1 MDHEN, CDR2 SYDVKM. CDR3 residues: CASSLVLVGSRISGNTIYF. CDR3 bases: TGTGCCAGCAGTTTGGTTTTGGTTGGTTCGAGAATCTCTGGAAACACCATATATTTT.

The chain combines TRBV25-1 with TRBJ2-5, with D tentatively TRBD1 or TRBD2 (5 bases each). In germline, CDR1 is MGHDK, CDR2 SYGVNS. V gave up 8 bases and J gave up 1 base, with 14 bases separating them. CDR3 length equals 14 residues. The CDR3 DNA reads as TGTGCCAGCTCTCCGACAGCGGCCCAAGAGACCCAGTACTTC. Translation: CASSPTAAQETQYF.

The chain joins TRBV27 to TRBJ2-7; TRBD1 agrees at 10 bases. The CDR3 is 13 amino acids. Germline V gene sequence: CDR1 MNHEY, CDR2 SMNVEV (reference sequence). The trim removed 6 bases at V and 4 bases at J, leaving 3 bases unmatched. The CDR3 sequence: CASSRTGGYEQYF. The CDR3 DNA follows: TGTGCCAGCAGCCGGACAGGGGGGTACGAGCAGTACTTC.

This chain connects TRBV18 to TRBJ2-1; 11 positions match TRBD2. V shed 3 bases and J 9 bases; nucleotides not matched to a gene: 10. Germline-derived CDR1 and CDR2 are KGHSH and LQKENI. The CDR3 has 16 residues. CDR3 sequence (DNA): TGTGCCAGCTCACCCCGGGGTAGCGGGAGGGCCACTGAGCAGTTCTTC. Amino acid sequence: CASSPRGSGRATEQFF.

The chain is built from TRBV28 and TRBJ2-7; the D is unclear. The CDR3 is made up of 15 amino acids. V was pared by 6 bases and J by 2 bases, with 17 bases between. The germline V gene encodes CDR1 MDHEN and CDR2 SYDVKM. CDR3 sequence reads: CASSSIVTPTYEQYF. The CDR3 DNA reads TGTGCCAGCAGCTCGATCGTAACGCCTACCTACGAGCAGTACTTC.

The chain uses TRBV12-3 or TRBV12-4 and TRBJ1-1, with D uncertain. CDR3 length: 13 amino acids. Trimming pared 3 bases from V and 0 bases from J, leaving 5 bases between. CDR3 DNA: TGTGCCAGCAGTTTTTCCGTGAACACTGAAGCTTTCTTT. Translation: CASSFSVNTEAFF.

A single count supports this clone. The J gene is TRBJ2-6, the V gene TRBV7-3; TRBD1 is a possible D gene (5 bases). Trimming stripped 1 base from V and 0 bases from J, with 13 bases between. Germline V lookup: CDR1 SGHTA, CDR2 FQGTGA. The CDR3 contains 18 residues. CDR3 DNA: TGTGCCAGCAGCTTAAGGGGCGGACCGAGCTCTGGGGCCAACGTCCTGACTTTC. The encoded protein is CASSLRGGPSSGANVLTF.

This sequence joins TRBV13 and TRBJ1-2; the D is unclear. This CDR3 is 12 amino acids long. The V end lost 1 base, the J end lost 8 bases, and 8 bases lay between the germline ends. Germline lookup yields CDR1 PRHDT and CDR2 FYEKMQ (reference sequence). In nucleotides, the CDR3 is TGTGCCAGCAGCTTAGAGGGTAACGGCTACACCTTC. This encodes CASSLEGNGYTF.

The rearrangement joins TRBV11-2 to TRBJ2-7; TRBD2 aligns across 7 bases. Germline trimming cut 5 bases from V and 2 bases from J; bases unmatched to any gene: 3. Per germline, CDR1 SGHAT and CDR2 FQNNGV. This CDR3 comprises 13 residues. The CDR3 bases are TGTGCCAGCAGCCGCGGACTAGCCTACGAGCAGTACTTC. This sequence encodes CASSRGLAYEQYF.

This clone was detected once. V and J are TRBV27 and TRBJ2-1; 8 nucleotides align to TRBD2. The V segment lost 7 bases and the J segment 4 bases; nucleotides outside the gene matches: 6. Germline V lookup: CDR1 MNHEY, CDR2 SMNVEV (reference sequence). CDR3 size: 14 residues. The CDR3 nucleotides are TGTGCCAGCACTCCCGGGGGGGGGTACAATGAGCAGTTCTTC. The encoded protein is CASTPGGGYNEQFF.

J is TRBJ1-1 and V is TRBV19; TRBD1 is a possible D gene (6 bases). The CDR3 loop spans 16 amino acids. Trimming took off 6 bases at V and 4 bases at J, with 21 bases between the two ends. From germline, CDR1 is LNHDA and CDR2 SQIVND (reference sequence). As DNA, the CDR3 is TGTGCCAGTAGGATCCACCCAGGGGAAGGGGGCACTGAAGCTTTCTTT. Translation gives CASRIHPGEGGTEAFF.

A word on this clone: Sequence at one end of the junction differs from germline and may be a read error. This chain uses TRBV7-9 with TRBJ1-1; 10 bases line up with TRBD1. This CDR3 contains 13 residues. Per the germline V gene, CDR1 is SEHNR and CDR2 is FQNEAQ (reference sequence). DNA for the CDR3: TGTGCCAGCAGCTTAGAGGGACAGGGGACCCCTCTCTTT. Residues: CASSLEGQGTPLF.

This clone was seen a handful of times. The rearrangement links TRBV5-1 to TRBJ2-7; 7 bases match TRBD2. Trimming took 0 bases from V and 2 from J; bases not matched to a gene: 8. Germline V lookup: CDR1 SGHRS, CDR2 YFSETQ. The CDR3 covers 16 residues. The CDR3 DNA sequence: TGCGCCAGCAGCTTGGCCGGAGCGGGACCACCCTACGAGCAGTACTTC. Translating it yields CASSLAGAGPPYEQYF.

The CDR3 sequence is CASSVIETQYF. In DNA form, the CDR3 reads TGTGCCAGCAGCGTGATTGAGACCCAGTACTTC. The rearrangement uses TRBV9 and TRBJ2-5; no clear D gene. This CDR3 has 11 residues. V was pared by 2 bases and J by 5 bases, with 4 bases between. Germline values: CDR1 SGDLS, CDR2 YYNGEE.